This record looks at one TCR beta chain sequence and its context. The target antigen is unknown. The data were taken from a study of siplizumab effects on memory and regulatory T cells. General study results and limits: Treg-derived clones made up an average of around 70% of mappable alloreactive CD4+ clones with siplizumab and under 35% in controls. In siplizumab cultures, the suppressive function of proliferating Tregs remained unconfirmed.

Per sample, about 10^5 TCR templates underwent assay. TCRdb keeps only in-frame clones here, not all; method: immunoSEQ multiplex PCR. The sample holds roughly 120,000 clones, roughly 94% seen once. Germline V CDR1 and CDR2: MNHNS, SASEGT. V was pared by 5 bases and J by 0 bases, with 4 bases of the junction left unmatched. This CDR3 spans 15 amino acids. This clonotype was sampled from a human donor in good health. Sequenced sample: non-Treg CD4+ T cells sorted from blood. This sequence joins TRBV6-1 and TRBJ2-1; 7 bases map to TRBD2. The DNA for the CDR3 is TGTGCCAGCAGTAGACCTAGCGGCTCCTACAATGAGCAGTTCTTC. Protein sequence: CASSRPSGSYNEQFF.